The table lists the clone carrying this T cell receptor (beta chain) with a few counts. The antigen is unknown. How the authors handled the data: There were no quality scores in the junction-only immunoSEQ sequences, so filtering differed. TCRdb's copy holds only in-frame clones and misses some; the assay was immunoSEQ multiplex PCR. The V and J calls and clone size come from that table; D and trimming were worked out from the DNA. The sample yields roughly 1,000,000 clones, about 84% seen once. Losses at the gene ends were 1 base for V and 8 bases for J; bases not matched to a gene: 13. CDR3 length: 16 residues. CDR1 SQVTM and CDR2 ANQGSEA come from the germline V gene. From CD4+ cells came CD45RA+ naive and CD45RA-negative memory subsets. This sample was taken from a study of shared clonotypes between healthy human individuals. Findings of the study overall: It was only blood that was sampled, and tissue repertoires likely differ. Researchers found naive subsets generally carried larger estimated richness than memory subsets.

The chain employs TRBV29-1 and TRBJ2-1; TRBD2 aligns across 8 bases. The sample taken for sequencing was memory CD4+ T cells from PBMCs. This sample's subset: CD45RA-negative fraction. The receptor's source is a man aged 18 to 30 in good health. Some clones in this sample may be carry-over from other donors' samples. The CDR3 DNA reads TGCAGCGTTGAAGGTAGTTTTTGGACTAGCCTCGATGAGCAGTTCTTC. This encodes CSVEGSFWTSLDEQFF.